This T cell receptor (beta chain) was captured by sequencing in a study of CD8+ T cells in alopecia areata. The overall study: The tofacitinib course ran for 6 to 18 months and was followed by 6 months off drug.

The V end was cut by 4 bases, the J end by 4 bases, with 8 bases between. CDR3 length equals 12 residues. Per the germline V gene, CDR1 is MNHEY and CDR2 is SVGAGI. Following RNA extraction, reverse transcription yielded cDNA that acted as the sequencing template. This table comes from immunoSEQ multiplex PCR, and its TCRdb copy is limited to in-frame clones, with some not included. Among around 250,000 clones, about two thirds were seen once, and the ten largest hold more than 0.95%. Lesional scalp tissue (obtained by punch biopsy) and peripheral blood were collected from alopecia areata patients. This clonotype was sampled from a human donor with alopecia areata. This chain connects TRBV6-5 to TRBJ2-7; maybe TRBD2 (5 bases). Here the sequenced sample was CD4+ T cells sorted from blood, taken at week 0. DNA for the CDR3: TGTGCCAGCAGTTTCAGCGGATACGAGCAGTACTTC. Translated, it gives CASSFSGYEQYF.